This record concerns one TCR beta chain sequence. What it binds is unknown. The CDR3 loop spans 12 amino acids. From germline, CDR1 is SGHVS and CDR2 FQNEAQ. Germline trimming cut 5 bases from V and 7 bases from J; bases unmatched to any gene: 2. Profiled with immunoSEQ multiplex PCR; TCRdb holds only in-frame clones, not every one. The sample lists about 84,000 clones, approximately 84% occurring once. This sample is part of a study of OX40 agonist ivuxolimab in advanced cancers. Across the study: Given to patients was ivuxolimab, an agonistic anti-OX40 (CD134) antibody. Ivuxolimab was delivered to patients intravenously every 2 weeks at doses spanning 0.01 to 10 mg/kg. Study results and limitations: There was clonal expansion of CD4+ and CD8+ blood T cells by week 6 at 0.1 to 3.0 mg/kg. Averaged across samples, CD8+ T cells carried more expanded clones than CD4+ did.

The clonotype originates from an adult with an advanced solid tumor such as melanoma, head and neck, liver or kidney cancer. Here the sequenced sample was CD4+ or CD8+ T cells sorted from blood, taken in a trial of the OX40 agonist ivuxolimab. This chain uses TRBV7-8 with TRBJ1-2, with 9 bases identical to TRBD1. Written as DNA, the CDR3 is TGTGCCAGCAGCGGGACAGGGAGTGGCTACACCTTC. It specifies CASSGTGSGYTF.